Included here is one T cell receptor (beta chain) sequence, with context. The antigen is unknown. This sample was included in a study of prognosis after radiotherapy for stage I lung cancer. About the study: Stage I non-small cell lung cancer patients were enrolled in Nanjing, China. This enrollment took place between early 2018 and early 2019. Of the enrolled patients, 13 to 15 had newly diagnosed primary stage I lung tumors, while several had oligometastatic NSCLC following surgical resection of the primary tumor.

Germline values: CDR1 LGHDT, CDR2 YNNKEL (reference sequence). Trimming took off 0 bases at V and 3 bases at J, with 3 bases between the two ends. CDR3 length equals 14 residues. Researchers used two-round multiplex PCR to amplify TCR beta CDR3 starting from genomic DNA. First-round PCR, the initial amplification, used primers specific to each TRBV and TRBJ gene. TCRdb re-called the multiplex PCR reads with MiXCR, one entry per CDR3 protein. The sample shows 10,000 to 15,000 distinct CDR3 sequences, about 40% of them seen only once. Study findings and constraints: Reports indicated that TRBV and TRBJ gene usage differed between patients with and without metastases, including differences in several V and two J genes after SBRT.

Investigators drew six milliliters of peripheral blood at each of two time points. This chain links TRBV3-1 with TRBJ1-6, with D hard to call. The TCR originated in a donor over 45 with non-small cell lung cancer. Sequences were derived from PBMCs, sampled before or after stereotactic body radiation therapy (not recorded which). The CDR3 here is CASSQDNYNSPLHF. CDR3 sequence (DNA): TGTGCCAGCAGCCAAGACAACTATAATTCACCCCTCCACTTT. The whole variable domain, filled in from reference TRBV3-1 and TRBJ1-6, reads DTAVSQTPKYLVTQMGNDKSIKCEQNLGHDTMYWYKQDSKKFLKIMFSYNNKELIINETVPNRFSPKSPDKAHLNLHINSLELGDSAVYFCASSQDNYNSPLHFGNGTRLTVT.